This is a list of T cell receptor beta chains from one sample in a study of early T cells in non-severe SARS-CoV-2 infection. TCRdb re-derived calls from the 5' RACE reads in MiXCR, one entry per CDR3 protein. The sample has 80,000 to 100,000 distinct CDR3 sequences; approximately 11% are singletons. Specimen: whole blood, collected at baseline. The source of these receptors is an adult who was a healthcare worker with PCR-confirmed SARS-CoV-2 infection or an uninfected control (not recorded which). Both conserved end residues are part of each CDR3. The order of the fields is clone size, D gene, V gene, J gene, CDR3 DNA, CDR3 protein. A D gene is named only where the DNA matches it firmly. Clone size, where shown, is once, few, many, or a class for clones that have expanded.

NA	TRBD1	TRBV27	TRBJ1-1	TGTGCCAGCAGTTTACTAGGACAGGCTGAAGCTTTCTTT	CASSLLGQAEAFF
few	NA	TRBV7-9	TRBJ2-3	TGTGCCAGCAGCCCAGACGGTAGCACAGATACGCAGTATTTT	CASSPDGSTDTQYF
few	TRBD2	TRBV6-5	TRBJ2-5	TGTGCCAGCACGCCTAGCGGGAGGGCCGCAGAGACCCAGTACTTC	CASTPSGRAAETQYF
NA	TRBD2	TRBV7-2	TRBJ2-1	TGTGCCAGCAGCCCCCTTATAGCGGGGAGCCATAATGAGCAGTTCTTC	CASSPLIAGSHNEQFF
NA	NA	TRBV5-1	TRBJ2-1	TGCGCCAGCAGCTTAAACCCCCAGGATGAGCAGTTCTTC	CASSLNPQDEQFF
many	NA	TRBV7-2	TRBJ2-7	TGTGCCAGCAGCTTAGGGCGGGACTACGAGCAGTACTTC	CASSLGRDYEQYF
few	NA	TRBV2	TRBJ2-1	TGTGCCAGCAGACGAGTTGGGACTTCCACCTATGAGCAGTTCTTC	CASRRVGTSTYEQFF
NA	NA	TRBV29-1	TRBJ2-3	TGCAGCGTACAGGGTGCAGATACGCAGTATTTT	CSVQGADTQYF
few	TRBD2	TRBV19	TRBJ2-7	TGTGCCAGTAGTGCCTGGGGAGCGGGGGGACGAAGCTCCTACGAGCAGTACTTC	CASSAWGAGGRSSYEQYF
NA	TRBD1	TRBV10-1	TRBJ1-1	TGCGCCGACGACCCAGGGGGCCAAGGGACTGAAGCTTTCTTT	CADDPGGQGTEAFF
NA	NA	TRBV5-1	TRBJ2-5	TGCGCCAGCAGCTTGGGGGCTAGCGTACAAGAGACCCAGTACTTC	CASSLGASVQETQYF